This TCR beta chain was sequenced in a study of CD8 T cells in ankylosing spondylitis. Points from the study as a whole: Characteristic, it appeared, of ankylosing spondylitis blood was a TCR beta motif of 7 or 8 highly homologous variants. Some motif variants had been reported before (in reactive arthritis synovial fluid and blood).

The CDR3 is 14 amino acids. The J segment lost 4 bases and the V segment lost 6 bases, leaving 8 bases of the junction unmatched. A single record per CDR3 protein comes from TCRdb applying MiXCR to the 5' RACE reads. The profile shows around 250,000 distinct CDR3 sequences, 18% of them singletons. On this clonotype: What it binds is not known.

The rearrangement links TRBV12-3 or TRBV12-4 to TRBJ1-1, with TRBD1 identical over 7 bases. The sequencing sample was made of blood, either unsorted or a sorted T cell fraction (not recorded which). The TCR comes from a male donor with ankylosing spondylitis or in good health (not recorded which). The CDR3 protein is CASSPTGLPTEAFF. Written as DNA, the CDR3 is TGTGCCAGCAGCCCGACAGGGCTCCCCACTGAAGCTTTCTTT.